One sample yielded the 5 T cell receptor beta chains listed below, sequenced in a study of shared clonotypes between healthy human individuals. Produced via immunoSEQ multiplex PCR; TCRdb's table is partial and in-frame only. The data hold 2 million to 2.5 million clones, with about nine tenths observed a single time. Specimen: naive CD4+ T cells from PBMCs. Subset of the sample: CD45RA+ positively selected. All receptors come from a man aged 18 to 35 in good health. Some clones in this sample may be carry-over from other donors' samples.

The CDR3 DNA reads TGTGCCAGCAGCCAAGAGGTACTAGCGGGGCCTAACTACGAGCAGTACTTC. Translated: CASSQEVLAGPNYEQYF. The V gene is TRBV14, the J gene TRBJ2-7; TRBD2 agrees at 10 bases. The ends lost 0 bases at V and 3 bases at J; junction bases unmatched: 8. The CDR3 length is 17 residues. Per germline, CDR1 SGHDN and CDR2 FVKESK.

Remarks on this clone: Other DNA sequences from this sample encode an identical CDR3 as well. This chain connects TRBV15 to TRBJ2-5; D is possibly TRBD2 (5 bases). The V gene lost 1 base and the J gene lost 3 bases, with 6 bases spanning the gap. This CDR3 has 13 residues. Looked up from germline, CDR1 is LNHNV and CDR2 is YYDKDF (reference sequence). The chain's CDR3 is CATSRGREETQYF. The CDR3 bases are TGTGCCACCAGCAGAGGGCGGGAAGAGACCCAGTACTTC.

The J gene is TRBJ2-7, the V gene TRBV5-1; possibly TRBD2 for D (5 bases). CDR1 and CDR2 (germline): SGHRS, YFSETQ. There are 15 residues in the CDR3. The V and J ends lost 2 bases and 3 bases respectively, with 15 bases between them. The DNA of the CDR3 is TGCGCCAGCAGCTTCGGGTCGGGGAGTATCTACGAGCAGTACTTC. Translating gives CASSFGSGSIYEQYF.

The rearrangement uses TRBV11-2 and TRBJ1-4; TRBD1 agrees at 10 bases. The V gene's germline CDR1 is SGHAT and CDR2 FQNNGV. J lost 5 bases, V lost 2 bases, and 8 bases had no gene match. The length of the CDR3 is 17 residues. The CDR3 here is CASSLTPDRGLNEKLFF. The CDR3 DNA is TGTGCCAGCAGCTTAACCCCCGACAGGGGGCTAAATGAAAAACTGTTTTTT.

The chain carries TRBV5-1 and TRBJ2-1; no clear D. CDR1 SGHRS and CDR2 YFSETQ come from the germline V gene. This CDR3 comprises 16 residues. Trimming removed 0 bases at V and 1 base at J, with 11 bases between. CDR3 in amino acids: CASSLVGPQSYNEQFF. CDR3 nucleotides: TGCGCCAGCAGCTTGGTCGGGCCTCAGTCCTACAATGAGCAGTTCTTC.